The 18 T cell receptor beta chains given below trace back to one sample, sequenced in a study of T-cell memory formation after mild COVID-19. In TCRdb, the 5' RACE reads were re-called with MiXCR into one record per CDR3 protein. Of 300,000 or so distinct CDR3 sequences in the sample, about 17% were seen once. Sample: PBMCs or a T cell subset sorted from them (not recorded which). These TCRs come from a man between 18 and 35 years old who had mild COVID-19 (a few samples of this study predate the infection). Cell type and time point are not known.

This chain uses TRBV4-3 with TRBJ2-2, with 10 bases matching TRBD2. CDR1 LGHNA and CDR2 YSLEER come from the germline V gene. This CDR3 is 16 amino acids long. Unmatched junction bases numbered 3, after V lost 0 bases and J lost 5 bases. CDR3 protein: CASSQDSGGFTGELFF. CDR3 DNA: TGCGCCAGCAGCCAAGATAGCGGGGGGTTTACCGGGGAGCTGTTTTTT.

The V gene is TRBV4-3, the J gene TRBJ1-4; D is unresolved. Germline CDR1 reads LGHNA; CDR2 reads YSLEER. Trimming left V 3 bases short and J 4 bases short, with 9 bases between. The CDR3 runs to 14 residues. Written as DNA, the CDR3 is TGCGCCAGCAGCCACGGGTCCGTTAATGAAAAACTGTTTTTT. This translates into CASSHGSVNEKLFF.

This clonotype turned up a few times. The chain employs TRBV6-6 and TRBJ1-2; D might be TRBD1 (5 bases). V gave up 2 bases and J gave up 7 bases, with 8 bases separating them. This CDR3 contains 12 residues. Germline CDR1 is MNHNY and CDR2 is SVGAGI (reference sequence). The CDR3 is CASSYGQGGYTF. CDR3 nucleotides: TGTGCCAGCAGTTACGGGCAGGGTGGCTACACCTTC.

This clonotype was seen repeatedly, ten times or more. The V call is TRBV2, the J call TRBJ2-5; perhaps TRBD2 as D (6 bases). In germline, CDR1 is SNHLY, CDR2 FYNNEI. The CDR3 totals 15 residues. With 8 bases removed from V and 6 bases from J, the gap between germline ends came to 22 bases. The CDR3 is CASGPGTLSGKTQYF. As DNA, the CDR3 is TGTGCCAGCGGGCCAGGGACTCTGTCGGGGAAGACCCAGTACTTC.

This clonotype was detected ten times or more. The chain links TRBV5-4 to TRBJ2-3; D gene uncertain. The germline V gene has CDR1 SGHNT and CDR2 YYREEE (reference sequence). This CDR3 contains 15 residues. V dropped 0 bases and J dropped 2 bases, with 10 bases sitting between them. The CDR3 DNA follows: TGTGCCAGCAGCTTGGCGTCTACCCACACAGATACGCAGTATTTT. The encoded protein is CASSLASTHTDTQYF.

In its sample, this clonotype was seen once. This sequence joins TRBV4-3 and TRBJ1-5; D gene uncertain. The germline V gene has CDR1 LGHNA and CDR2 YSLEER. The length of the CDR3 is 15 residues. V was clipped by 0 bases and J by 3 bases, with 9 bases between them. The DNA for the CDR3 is TGCGCCAGCAGCCAAGATCCACAGCTCAATCAGCCCCAGCATTTT. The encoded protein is CASSQDPQLNQPQHF.

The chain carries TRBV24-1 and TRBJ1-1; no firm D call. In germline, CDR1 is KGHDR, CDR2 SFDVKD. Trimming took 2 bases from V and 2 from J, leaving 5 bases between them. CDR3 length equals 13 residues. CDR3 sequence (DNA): TGTGCCACCAGTGATTCGGGTAACACTGAAGCTTTCTTT. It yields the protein CATSDSGNTEAFF.

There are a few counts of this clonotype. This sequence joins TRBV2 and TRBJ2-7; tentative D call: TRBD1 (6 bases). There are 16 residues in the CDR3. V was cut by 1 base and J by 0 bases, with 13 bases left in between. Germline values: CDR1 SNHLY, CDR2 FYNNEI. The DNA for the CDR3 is TGTGCCAGCAGTGAAGGATTTGGACAGATCTCCTACGAGCAGTACTTC. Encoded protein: CASSEGFGQISYEQYF.

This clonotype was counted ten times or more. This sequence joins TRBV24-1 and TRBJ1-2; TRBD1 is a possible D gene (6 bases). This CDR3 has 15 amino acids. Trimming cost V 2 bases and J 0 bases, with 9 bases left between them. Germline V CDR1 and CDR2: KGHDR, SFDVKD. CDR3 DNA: TGTGCCACCAGTGATTCGGACAGACCTAACTATGGCTACACCTTC. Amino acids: CATSDSDRPNYGYTF.

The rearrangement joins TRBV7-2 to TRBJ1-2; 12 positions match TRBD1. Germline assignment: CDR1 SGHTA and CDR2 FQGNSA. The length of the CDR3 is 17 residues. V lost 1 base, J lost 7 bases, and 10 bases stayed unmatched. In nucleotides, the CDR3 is TGTGCCAGCAGCTTAGTTCAGGGGGACAGGGGGCTGTTTGGCTACACCTTC. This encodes CASSLVQGDRGLFGYTF.

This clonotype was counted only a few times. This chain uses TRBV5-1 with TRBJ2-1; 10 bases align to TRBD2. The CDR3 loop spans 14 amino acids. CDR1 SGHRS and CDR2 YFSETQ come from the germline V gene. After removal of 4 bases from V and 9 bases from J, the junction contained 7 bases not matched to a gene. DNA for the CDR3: TGCGCCAGCAGCCCAGGAGTAGCGGGGGGTGAGCAGTTCTTC. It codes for CASSPGVAGGEQFF. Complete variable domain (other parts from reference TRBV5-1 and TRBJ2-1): KAGVTQTPRYLIKTRGQQVTLSCSPISGHRSVSWYQQTPGQGLQFLFEYFSETQRNKGNFPGRFSGRQFSNSRSEMNVSTLELGDSALYLCASSPGVAGGEQFFGPGTRLTVL.

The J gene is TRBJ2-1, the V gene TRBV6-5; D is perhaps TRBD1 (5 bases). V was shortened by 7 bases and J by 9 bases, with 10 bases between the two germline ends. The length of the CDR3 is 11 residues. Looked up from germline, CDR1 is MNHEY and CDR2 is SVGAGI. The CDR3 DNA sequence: TGTGCCAGCACCCAGGGCGGTGAGCAGTTCTTC. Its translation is CASTQGGEQFF.

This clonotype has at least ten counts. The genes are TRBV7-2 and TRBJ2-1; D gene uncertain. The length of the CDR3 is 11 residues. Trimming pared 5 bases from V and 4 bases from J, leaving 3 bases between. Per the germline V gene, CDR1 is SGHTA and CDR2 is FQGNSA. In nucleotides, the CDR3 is TGTGCCAGCAGCCCATACAATGAGCAGTTCTTC. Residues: CASSPYNEQFF.

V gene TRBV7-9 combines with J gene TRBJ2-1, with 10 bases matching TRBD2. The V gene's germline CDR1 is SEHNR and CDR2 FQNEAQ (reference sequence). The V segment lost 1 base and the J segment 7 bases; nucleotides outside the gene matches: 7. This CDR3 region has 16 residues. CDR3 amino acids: CASSLGASGSRNEQFF. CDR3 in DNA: TGTGCCAGCAGCTTAGGGGCTAGCGGGAGTAGGAATGAGCAGTTCTTC.

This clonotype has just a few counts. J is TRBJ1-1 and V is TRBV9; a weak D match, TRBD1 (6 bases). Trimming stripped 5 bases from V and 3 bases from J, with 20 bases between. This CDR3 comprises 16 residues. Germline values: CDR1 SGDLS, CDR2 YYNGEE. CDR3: CASSDRPDRMDTEAFF. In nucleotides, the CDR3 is TGTGCCAGCAGTGACAGGCCGGATCGGATGGACACTGAAGCTTTCTTT.

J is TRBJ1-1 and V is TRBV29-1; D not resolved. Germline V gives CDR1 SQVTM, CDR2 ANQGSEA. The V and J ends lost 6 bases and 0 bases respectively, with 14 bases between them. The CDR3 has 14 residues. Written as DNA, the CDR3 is TGCAGCGTCCGCAGTAATCAGATGAACACTGAAGCTTTCTTT. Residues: CSVRSNQMNTEAFF.

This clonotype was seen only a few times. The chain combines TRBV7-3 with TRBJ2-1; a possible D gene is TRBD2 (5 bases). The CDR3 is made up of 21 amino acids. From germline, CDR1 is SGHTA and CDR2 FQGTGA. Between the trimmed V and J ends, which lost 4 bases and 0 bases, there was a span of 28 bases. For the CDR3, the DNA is TGTGCCAGCAGCTCCAATCCGGTGGCGGGCTCCTACCTCAGCTCCTACAATGAGCAGTTCTTC. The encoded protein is CASSSNPVAGSYLSSYNEQFF.

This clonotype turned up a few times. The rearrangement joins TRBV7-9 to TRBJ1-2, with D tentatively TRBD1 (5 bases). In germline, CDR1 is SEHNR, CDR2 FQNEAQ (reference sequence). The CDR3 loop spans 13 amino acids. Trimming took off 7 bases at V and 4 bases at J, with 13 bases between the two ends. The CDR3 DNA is TGTGCCAGCACCCCGGAAGGGACCTATGGCTACACCTTC. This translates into CASTPEGTYGYTF. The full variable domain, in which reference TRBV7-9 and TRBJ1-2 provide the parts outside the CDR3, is DTGVSQNPRHKITKRGQNVTFRCDPISEHNRLYWYRQTLGQGPEFLTYFQNEAQLEKSRLLSDRFSAERPKGSFSTLEIQRTEQGDSAMYLCASTPEGTYGYTFGSGTRLTVV.